This is a list of T cell receptor beta chains from one sample in a study of shared clonotypes between healthy human individuals. TCRdb keeps only in-frame clones here, not all; method: immunoSEQ multiplex PCR. The sample lists approximately 2.5 million clones, roughly 93% occurring once. What was sequenced was naive CD4+ T cells from PBMCs. All receptors come from a man younger than 30 in good health. Some clones in this sample may be carry-over from other donors' samples. The CDR3 runs from the conserved cysteine through the conserved F or W. Each record gives: clone size, V gene, J gene, CDR3 length, D gene, CDR3 protein, CDR3 DNA. The D gene is left open where the match is weak. Size is stated for part of the rows, as once, few or many counts, or as a class when the clone is expanded.

>NA|TRBV6-5|TRBJ2-7|15|TRBD2
CASSYTTSGRKEQYF
TGTGCCAGCAGTTACACGACTAGCGGGAGAAAGGAGCAGTACTTC
>NA|TRBV5-1|TRBJ2-4|15|TRBD2
CASSLASSGRNIQYF
TGCGCCAGCAGCTTGGCTTCTAGCGGGAGGAACATTCAGTACTTC
>NA|TRBV9|TRBJ2-3|13|NA
CASSVDPAGTQYF
TGTGCCAGCAGCGTAGATCCAGCAGGTACGCAGTATTTT
>NA|TRBV18|TRBJ2-5|13|NA
CASSPPGVGTQYF
TGTGCCAGCTCACCACCGGGGGTTGGGACCCAGTACTTC
>once|TRBV6-5|TRBJ2-7|14|NA
CASSYSFGNHEQYF
TGTGCCAGCAGTTACAGTTTCGGAAATCACGAGCAGTACTTC
>once|TRBV5-4|TRBJ1-1|15|NA
CASSSKGGRGTEAFF
TGTGCCAGCAGCAGCAAGGGGGGGCGCGGCACTGAAGCTTTCTTT
>once|TRBV29-1|TRBJ2-7|14|TRBD2
CSVESSGSAYEQYF
TGCAGCGTTGAGTCTAGCGGGAGTGCCTACGAGCAGTACTTC
>NA|TRBV6-5|TRBJ2-1|15|TRBD2
CASASLASGYNEQFF
TGTGCCAGCGCCTCCCTCGCTAGCGGGTACAATGAGCAGTTCTTC
>NA|TRBV19|TRBJ2-3|15|NA
CASSVPGSRTDTQYF
TGTGCCAGTAGTGTTCCGGGATCACGCACAGATACGCAGTATTTT
>NA|TRBV19|TRBJ2-3|14|NA
CASSPRWSTDTQYF
TGTGCCAGTAGCCCTCGGTGGAGCACAGATACGCAGTATTTT
>NA|TRBV2|TRBJ1-1|14|TRBD1
CASSEAGGIQGAFF
TGTGCCAGCAGTGAAGCTGGTGGCATACAGGGGGCTTTCTTT
>NA|TRBV4-3|TRBJ2-1|16|TRBD2
CASSQDGAGGYNEQFF
TGCGCCAGCAGCCAAGATGGCGCGGGAGGGTACAATGAGCAGTTCTTC
>once|TRBV7-2|TRBJ1-1|15|NA
CASSLTLGGVTEAFF
TGTGCCAGCAGCTTGACCCTCGGTGGCGTCACTGAAGCTTTCTTT
>NA|TRBV21-1|TRBJ1-4|17|NA
CASSKWGSGPPKEKLFF
TGTGCCAGCAGCAAATGGGGGTCCGGTCCCCCGAAGGAAAAACTGTTTTTT
>once|TRBV19|TRBJ2-7|14|NA
CASKSGWSSYEQYF
TGTGCCAGTAAATCGGGATGGAGCTCCTACGAGCAGTACTTC
>NA|TRBV18|TRBJ2-3|14|NA
CASSPKGSTDTQYF
TGTGCCAGCTCACCAAAGGGTAGCACAGATACGCAGTATTTT
>once|TRBV6-1|TRBJ1-2|15|NA
CASSEAGGAHYGYTF
TGTGCCAGCAGTGAAGCGGGGGGCGCCCACTATGGCTACACCTTC
>once|TRBV27|TRBJ1-2|16|NA
CASGTDSGTAPKGYTF
TGTGCCAGCGGAACCGATTCCGGGACGGCCCCAAAAGGCTACACCTTC
>once|TRBV19|TRBJ2-2|15|NA
CASSMLGIFTGELFF
TGTGCCAGTAGTATGTTGGGCATCTTCACCGGGGAGCTGTTTTTT
>few|TRBV19|TRBJ2-5|13|NA
CASSMLGVETQYF
TGTGCCAGTAGTATGTTAGGGGTGGAGACCCAGTACTTC
>NA|TRBV2|TRBJ2-7|14|TRBD2
CASSVTSGSHEQYF
TGTGCCAGCAGTGTTACTAGCGGGAGCCACGAGCAGTACTTC
>NA|TRBV27|TRBJ1-1|11|NA
CASSLNRWAFF
TGTGCCAGCAGTTTAAACCGCTGGGCTTTCTTT
>NA|TRBV6-5|TRBJ1-5|12|NA
CASSATGRDAHF
TGTGCCAGCAGTGCCACCGGACGCGATGCGCATTTT
>NA|TRBV28|TRBJ1-3|15|TRBD1
CASSQETGWRNTIYF
TGTGCCAGCAGCCAAGAGACAGGGTGGAGAAACACCATATATTTT
>NA|TRBV30|TRBJ2-5|11|NA
CAWTSQETQYF
TGTGCCTGGACCTCCCAAGAGACCCAGTACTTC
>once|TRBV7-7|TRBJ1-3|16|NA
CASSPGPMGSGNTIYF
TGTGCCAGCAGCCCCGGACCCATGGGCTCTGGAAACACCATATATTTT
>NA|TRBV27|TRBJ2-7|13|NA
CASRLTGTGEQYF
TGTGCCAGCAGGCTAACCGGGACGGGGGAGCAGTACTTC
>NA|TRBV5-1|TRBJ2-5|16|TRBD2
CASSPPLAGTQETQYF
TGCGCCAGCAGCCCACCACTAGCGGGGACCCAAGAGACCCAGTACTTC
>NA|TRBV4-3|TRBJ2-7|15|NA
CASSQDFLPPGEQYF
TGCGCCAGCAGCCAAGATTTTCTCCCGCCGGGCGAGCAGTACTTC
>NA|TRBV4-1|TRBJ2-1|16|TRBD2
CASSQDPSGSSNEQFF
TGCGCCAGCAGCCAAGATCCTAGCGGGAGCTCGAATGAGCAGTTCTTC
>NA|TRBV30|TRBJ1-5|17|NA
CAWSGGRGAALGQPQHF
TGTGCCTGGAGTGGTGGCCGGGGGGCAGCTCTGGGGCAGCCCCAGCATTTT
>NA|TRBV11-3|TRBJ2-3|14|NA
CASSLRAGADTQYF
TGTGCCAGCAGCTTGCGCGCAGGGGCAGATACGCAGTATTTT
>NA|TRBV6-5|TRBJ2-1|15|TRBD2
CASSWTSGNNNEQFF
TGTGCCAGCAGTTGGACTAGCGGGAATAACAATGAGCAGTTCTTC
>NA|TRBV4-3|TRBJ2-7|16|NA
CASSQGYTGNSYEQYF
TGCGCCAGCAGCCAGGGTTACACCGGGAACTCCTACGAGCAGTACTTC
>NA|TRBV7-7|TRBJ1-1|13|NA
CASSSAIGAEAFF
TGTGCCAGCAGCTCGGCCATTGGGGCTGAAGCTTTCTTT
>NA|TRBV28|TRBJ1-5|12|NA
CASSVQGQPQHF
TGTGCCAGCAGTGTTCAGGGTCAGCCCCAGCATTTT
>NA|TRBV7-2|TRBJ2-7|13|NA
CASSFAEGAEQYF
TGTGCCAGCAGCTTTGCGGAAGGGGCCGAGCAGTACTTC
>NA|TRBV6-1|TRBJ2-1|15|NA
CASSDHRRRGDEQFF
TGTGCCAGCAGTGACCACCGGCGTAGAGGGGATGAGCAGTTCTTC
>few|TRBV25-1|TRBJ2-7|12|NA
CASSETYYEQYF
TGTGCCAGCAGTGAAACATACTACGAGCAGTACTTC
>NA|TRBV21-1|TRBJ2-3|18|NA
CASSKVSRNPPGTDTQYF
TGTGCCAGCAGCAAAGTTAGCAGAAATCCCCCAGGGACAGATACGCAGTATTTT
>NA|TRBV18|TRBJ2-7|15|NA
CASSPTAGQSYEQYF
TGTGCCAGCTCACCGACCGCGGGACAGAGCTACGAGCAGTACTTC
>NA|TRBV4-2|TRBJ2-1|19|TRBD2
CASSPANLGLAGVGNEQFF
TGTGCCAGCAGCCCGGCTAACCTGGGACTAGCGGGAGTTGGAAATGAGCAGTTCTTC
>NA|TRBV7-9|TRBJ1-2|15|TRBD1
CASSESTGTNYGYTF
TGTGCCAGCAGCGAGTCGACAGGGACTAACTATGGCTACACCTTC
>NA|TRBV5-1|TRBJ2-1|14|NA
CASSLERVYNEQFF
TGCGCCAGCAGCTTGGAGCGGGTGTACAATGAGCAGTTCTTC
>few|TRBV5-1|TRBJ1-1|13|NA
CASSLEANTEAFF
TGCGCCAGCAGCTTGGAAGCGAACACTGAAGCTTTCTTT
>NA|TRBV6-5|TRBJ2-2|15|NA
CASSYSGPMTGELFF
TGTGCCAGCAGTTACTCCGGGCCTATGACCGGGGAGCTGTTTTTT
>NA|TRBV18|TRBJ2-1|14|NA
CASSRIRDNNEQFF
TGTGCCAGCTCACGCATCCGGGATAACAATGAGCAGTTCTTC
>once|TRBV5-1|TRBJ2-4|15|NA
CASSLAATGKDIQYF
TGCGCCAGCAGCTTGGCCGCGACGGGGAAGGACATTCAGTACTTC
>NA|TRBV2|TRBJ2-5|15|NA
CASSGSLAHQETQYF
TGTGCCAGCAGCGGTAGCCTTGCGCACCAAGAGACCCAGTACTTC
>NA|TRBV30|TRBJ2-7|18|TRBD2
CAWSGTPGLAGGTYEQYF
TGTGCCTGGAGCGGGACACCGGGACTAGCGGGAGGGACCTACGAGCAGTACTTC
>NA|TRBV28|TRBJ2-7|14|TRBD2
CASSFGGSWNEQYF
TGTGCCAGCAGTTTCGGGGGGTCATGGAACGAGCAGTACTTC